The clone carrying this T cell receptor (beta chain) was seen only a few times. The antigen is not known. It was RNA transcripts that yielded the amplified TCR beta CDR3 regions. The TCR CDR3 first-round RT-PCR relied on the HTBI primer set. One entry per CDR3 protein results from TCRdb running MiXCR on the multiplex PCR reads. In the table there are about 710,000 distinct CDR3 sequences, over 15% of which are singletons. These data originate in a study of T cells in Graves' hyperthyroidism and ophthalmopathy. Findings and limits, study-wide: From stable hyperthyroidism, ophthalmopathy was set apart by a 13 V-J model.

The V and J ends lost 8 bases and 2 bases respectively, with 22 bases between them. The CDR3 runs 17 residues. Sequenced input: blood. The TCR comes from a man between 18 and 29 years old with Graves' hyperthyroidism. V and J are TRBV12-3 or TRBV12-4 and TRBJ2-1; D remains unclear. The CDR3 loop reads CASGYLLRLNAYNEQFF. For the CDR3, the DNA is TGTGCCAGCGGTTACCTCCTACGGTTAAACGCCTACAATGAGCAGTTCTTC.